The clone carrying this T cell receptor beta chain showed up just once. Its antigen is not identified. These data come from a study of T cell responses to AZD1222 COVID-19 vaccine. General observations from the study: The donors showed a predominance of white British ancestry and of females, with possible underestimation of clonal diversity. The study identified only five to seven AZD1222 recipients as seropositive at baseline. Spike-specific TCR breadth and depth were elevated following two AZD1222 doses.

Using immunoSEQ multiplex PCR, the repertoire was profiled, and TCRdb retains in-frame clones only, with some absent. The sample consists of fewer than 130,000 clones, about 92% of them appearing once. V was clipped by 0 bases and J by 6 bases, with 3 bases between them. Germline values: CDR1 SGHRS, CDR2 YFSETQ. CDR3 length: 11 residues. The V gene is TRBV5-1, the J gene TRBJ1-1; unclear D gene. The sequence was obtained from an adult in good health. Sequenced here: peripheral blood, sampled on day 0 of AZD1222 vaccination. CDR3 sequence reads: CASSLGPEAFF. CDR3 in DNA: TGCGCCAGCAGCTTGGGACCTGAAGCTTTCTTT.